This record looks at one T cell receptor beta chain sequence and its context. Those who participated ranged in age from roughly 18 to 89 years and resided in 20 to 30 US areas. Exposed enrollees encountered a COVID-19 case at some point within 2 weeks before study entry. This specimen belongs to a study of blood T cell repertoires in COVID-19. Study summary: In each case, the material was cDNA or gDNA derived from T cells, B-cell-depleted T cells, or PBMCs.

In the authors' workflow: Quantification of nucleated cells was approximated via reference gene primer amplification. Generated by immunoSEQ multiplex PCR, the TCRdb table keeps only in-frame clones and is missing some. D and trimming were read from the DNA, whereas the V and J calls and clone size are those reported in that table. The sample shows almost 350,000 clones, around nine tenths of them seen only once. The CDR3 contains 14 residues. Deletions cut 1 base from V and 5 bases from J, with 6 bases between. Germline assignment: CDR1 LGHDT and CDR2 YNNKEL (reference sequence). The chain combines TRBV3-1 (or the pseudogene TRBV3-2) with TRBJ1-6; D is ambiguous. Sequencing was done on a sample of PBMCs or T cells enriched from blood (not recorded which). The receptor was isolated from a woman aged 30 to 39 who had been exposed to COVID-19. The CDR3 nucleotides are TGTGCCAGCAGCCAAGGACACGATAATTCACCCCTCCACTTT. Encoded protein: CASSQGHDNSPLHF.